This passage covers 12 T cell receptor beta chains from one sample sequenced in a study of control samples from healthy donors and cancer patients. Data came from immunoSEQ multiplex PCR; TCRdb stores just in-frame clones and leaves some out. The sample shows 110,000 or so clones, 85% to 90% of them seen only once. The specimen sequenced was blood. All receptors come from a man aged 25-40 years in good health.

The CDR3 reads CASSVRGDHNEQFF. CDR3 nucleotide sequence: TGTGCCAGCAGTGTCCGAGGGGATCACAATGAGCAGTTCTTC. The rearrangement joins TRBV2 to TRBJ2-1, with D perhaps assigned TRBD1 or TRBD2 (5 bases each). The CDR3 has 14 amino acids. CDR1 and CDR2 (germline): SNHLY, FYNNEI. Trimming took off 4 bases at V and 5 bases at J, with 12 bases between the two ends.

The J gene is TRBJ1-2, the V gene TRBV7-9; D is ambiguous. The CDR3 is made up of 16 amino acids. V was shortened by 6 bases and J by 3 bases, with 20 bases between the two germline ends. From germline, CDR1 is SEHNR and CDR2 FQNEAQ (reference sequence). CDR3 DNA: TGTGCCAGCAGTTCCCGGACGGACGTCCCTGACTATGGCTACACCTTC. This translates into CASSSRTDVPDYGYTF.

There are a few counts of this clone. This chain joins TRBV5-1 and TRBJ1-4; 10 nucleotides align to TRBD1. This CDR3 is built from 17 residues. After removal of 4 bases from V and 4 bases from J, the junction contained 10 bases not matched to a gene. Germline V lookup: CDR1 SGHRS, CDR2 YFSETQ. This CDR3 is CASSPGAGTGVNEKLFF. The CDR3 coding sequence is TGCGCCAGCAGCCCTGGAGCCGGGACAGGGGTTAATGAAAAACTGTTTTTT.

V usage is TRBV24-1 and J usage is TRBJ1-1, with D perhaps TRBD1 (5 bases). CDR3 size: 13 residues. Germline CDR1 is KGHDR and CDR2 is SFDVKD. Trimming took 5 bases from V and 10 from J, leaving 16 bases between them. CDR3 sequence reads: CATSARADSLAFF. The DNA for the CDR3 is TGTGCCACCAGTGCCCGAGCCGACAGCTTAGCTTTCTTT.

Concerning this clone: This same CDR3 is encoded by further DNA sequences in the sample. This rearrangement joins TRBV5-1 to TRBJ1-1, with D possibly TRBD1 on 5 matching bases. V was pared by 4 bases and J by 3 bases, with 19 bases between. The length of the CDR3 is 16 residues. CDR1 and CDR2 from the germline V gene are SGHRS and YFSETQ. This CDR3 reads CASSAGTSGPHTEAFF. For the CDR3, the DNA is TGCGCCAGCAGCGCCGGGACTTCTGGGCCCCACACTGAAGCTTTCTTT.

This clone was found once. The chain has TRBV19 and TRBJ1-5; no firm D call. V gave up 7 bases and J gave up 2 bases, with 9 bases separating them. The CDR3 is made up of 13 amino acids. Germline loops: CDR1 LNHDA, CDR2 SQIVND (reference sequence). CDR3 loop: CASTVQGNQPQHF. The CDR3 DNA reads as TGTGCCAGTACAGTGCAGGGCAATCAGCCCCAGCATTTT.

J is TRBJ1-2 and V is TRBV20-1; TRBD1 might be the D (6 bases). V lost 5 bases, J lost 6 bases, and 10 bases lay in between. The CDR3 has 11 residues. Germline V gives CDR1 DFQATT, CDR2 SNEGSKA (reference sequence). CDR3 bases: TGCAGTGCTCCAGGGGATCATGGCTACACCTTC. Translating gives CSAPGDHGYTF.

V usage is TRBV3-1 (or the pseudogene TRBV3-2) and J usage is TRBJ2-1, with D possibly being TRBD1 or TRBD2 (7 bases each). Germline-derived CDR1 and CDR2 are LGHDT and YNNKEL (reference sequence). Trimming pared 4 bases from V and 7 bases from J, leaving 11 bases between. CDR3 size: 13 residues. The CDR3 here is CASSLRGGNEQFF. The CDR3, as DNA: TGTGCCAGCAGCCTCAGGGGGGGGAATGAGCAGTTCTTC.

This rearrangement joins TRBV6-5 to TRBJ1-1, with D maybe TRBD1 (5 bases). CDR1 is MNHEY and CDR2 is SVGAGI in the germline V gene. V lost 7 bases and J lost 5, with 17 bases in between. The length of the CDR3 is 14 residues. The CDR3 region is CASTDPGYSTEAFF. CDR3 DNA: TGTGCCAGCACCGACCCAGGGTATTCAACTGAAGCTTTCTTT.

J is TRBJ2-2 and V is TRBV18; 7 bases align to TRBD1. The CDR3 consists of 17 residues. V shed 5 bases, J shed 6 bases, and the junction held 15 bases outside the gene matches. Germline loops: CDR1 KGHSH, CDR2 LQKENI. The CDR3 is CASSFYPTGDVSGELFF. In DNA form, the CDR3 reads TGTGCCAGCTCATTTTATCCTACAGGGGACGTCTCCGGGGAGCTGTTTTTT.

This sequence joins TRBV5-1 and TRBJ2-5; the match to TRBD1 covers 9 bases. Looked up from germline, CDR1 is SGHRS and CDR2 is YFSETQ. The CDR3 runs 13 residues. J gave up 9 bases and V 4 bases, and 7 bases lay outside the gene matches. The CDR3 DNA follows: TGCGCCAGCAGCACAGCGGGACAGGGCTCCCAGTACTTC. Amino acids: CASSTAGQGSQYF.

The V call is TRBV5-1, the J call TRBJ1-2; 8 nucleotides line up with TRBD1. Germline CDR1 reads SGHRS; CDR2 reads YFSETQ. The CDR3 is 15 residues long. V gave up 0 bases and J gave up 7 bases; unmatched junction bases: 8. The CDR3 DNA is TGCGCCAGCAGCTTGGTCCCAGGGGGCGGTGGTGGCTACACCTTC. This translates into CASSLVPGGGGGYTF.